This T cell receptor beta chain was recovered during a study of blood T cell repertoires in COVID-19 (TCRdb year 2020). General notes on the study: Samples covering the acute and convalescent phases of COVID-19 were provided by collaborators in the United States, Italy and Spain. A freely available public database, intended as a resource for researchers studying the immune response to SARS-CoV-2, is where the repertoires were released. Where available, HLA class I and class II types were taken from metadata supplied by the sample provider and were not determined by assay-based typing. The dataset comprised deeply sampled blood TCRbeta repertoires from subjects exposed to, actively infected with, or recovered from COVID-19. Samples were obtained from the ongoing ImmuneRACE study (first 160 participants) and from some 1,200 subjects provided by 6 global collaborators. A de-identified subject ID, COVID-19 status, age in years and sex were almost always included in the sample metadata. The material from the prospective study consisted of cDNA or gDNA derived from T cells, B-cell-depleted T cells, or PBMCs.

TCRbeta CDR3 regions were amplified from genomic DNA using the immunoSEQ Assay, a bias-controlled multiplex PCR. The original pipeline was this. The number of nucleated cells in each sample was estimated by amplification of reference gene primers within the assay. Sequence reads were collapsed and filtered to measure the absolute abundance of every unique TCRbeta CDR3 rearrangement. For each sample, productive Simpson clonality was calculated by taking the square root of Simpson's diversity index across productive rearrangements. TCRdb carries this immuneACCESS record with in-frame sequences only. Its versions omit some clonotypes, under half of them owing to an unresolved V gene in the studies checked, with the rest unexplained. V, J and clone size reflect that table, while D and trimming were determined from the DNA. Recorded for this sample are some 90,000 clones; approximately 87% of them occurred a single time. The ten largest account for over 9.5% of the sample.

Each collaborating institution followed its own protocols to collect whole blood in K2EDTA tubes. For TCRbeta analysis, collaborators shipped samples as frozen whole blood, isolated PBMCs, or DNA extracted from either of those sample types. Regarding this clone: No cognate antigen has been identified for it. Within one base of it there is no much larger clone, and no base qualities were kept.

The V end gives up 4 bases and the J end 6 bases, leaving 2 bases in the junction not matched to a gene. The CDR3 contains 15 residues, cysteine and phenylalanine counted. Just the 45-base CDR3 DNA is kept, in frame starting at base 1. CDR1 and CDR2 were assigned from the germline V gene as SGHAT and FQNNGV. Study-wide conclusions, independent of this receptor: The amount of clinical and demographic metadata varied by source and participant and was provided uncurated.

This clonotype was sampled from a human donor in a cohort sampled during active COVID-19. Input material: peripheral blood. The chain is made from TRBV11-2 and TRBJ2-1, and 14 junctional nucleotides match TRBD2. The CDR3 protein sequence reads: CASSSGLAGANEQFF. The DNA sequence is given as TGTGCCAGCAGCTCGGGACTAGCGGGAGCCAATGAGCAGTTCTTC.